Each of the 14 T cell receptor beta chains below was sequenced from the same sample in a study of blood T cell repertoires in COVID-19. Clones were sequenced by immunoSEQ multiplex PCR, and TCRdb holds only the in-frame ones, with some missing. Of over 30,000 clones in the sample, approximately 71% are singletons; the top ten hold about a sixth. The material sequenced was peripheral blood. The receptors come from a human donor in a cohort sampled during active COVID-19.

The chain joins TRBV5-1 to TRBJ1-2; TRBD1 aligns across 8 bases. The CDR3 extends over 13 amino acids. With 3 bases clipped from V and 4 bases from J, the junction kept 2 bases outside the gene matches. The V gene's germline CDR1 is SGHRS and CDR2 YFSETQ. In DNA, the CDR3 is TGCGCCAGCAGCTCGACAGGGGCCTATGGCTACACCTTC. As protein: CASSSTGAYGYTF.

The chain carries TRBV28 and TRBJ1-4, with 9 bases matching TRBD1. Germline assignment: CDR1 MDHEN and CDR2 SYDVKM. Losses at the gene ends were 8 bases for V and 1 base for J; bases not matched to a gene: 8. The CDR3 extends over 16 amino acids. CDR3 residues: CASSDRGMRTNEKLFF. As DNA, the CDR3 is TGTGCCAGCTCGGACAGGGGAATGAGAACTAATGAAAAACTGTTTTTT. The variable domain in full, with the rest retrieved from reference TRBV28 and TRBJ1-4, is DVKVTQSSRYLVKRTGEKVFLECVQDMDHENMFWYRQDPGLGLRLIYFSYDVKMKEKGDIPEGYSVSREKKERFSLILESASTNQTSMYLCASSDRGMRTNEKLFFGSGTQLSVL.

V is TRBV2 and J is TRBJ1-1; 7 bases map to TRBD1. Germline loops: CDR1 SNHLY, CDR2 FYNNEI. V shed 0 bases, J shed 11 bases, and the junction held 15 bases outside the gene matches. The CDR3 is 16 amino acids. The CDR3 protein is CASSEARTGLALKAFF. The CDR3 nucleotides read TGTGCCAGCAGTGAAGCCCGGACAGGACTAGCTTTAAAGGCTTTCTTT. Complete variable domain (other parts from reference TRBV2 and TRBJ1-1): EPEVTQTPSHQVTQMGQEVILRCVPISNHLYFYWYRQILGQKVEFLVSFYNNEISEKSEIFDDQFSVERPDGSNFTLKIRSTKLEDSAMYFCASSEARTGLALKAFFGQGTRLTVV.

V gene TRBV28 combines with J gene TRBJ2-2, with TRBD2 matching over 7 bases. CDR3 length: 15 residues. Germline CDR1 is MDHEN and CDR2 is SYDVKM. V shed 10 bases and J 4 bases; nucleotides not matched to a gene: 12. The CDR3 here is CATGGGRESTGELFF. The CDR3 coding sequence is TGTGCCACCGGTGGGGGGAGGGAGAGCACCGGGGAGCTGTTTTTT.

This clone was detected only once. The chain uses TRBV6-5 and TRBJ1-1, with 7 bases lining up with TRBD1. This CDR3 has 14 residues. Per the germline V gene, CDR1 is MNHEY and CDR2 is SVGAGI. Losses at the gene ends were 5 bases for V and 1 base for J; bases not matched to a gene: 4. The CDR3 sequence: CASSRGQSNTEAFF. Here the CDR3 DNA reads TGTGCCAGCAGTCGGGGACAGTCGAACACTGAAGCTTTCTTT.

The sample holds one count of this clone. CDR3 nucleotide sequence: TGTGCCAGCTCACCTGGCGCGGGGGCGAAGGATACGCAGTATTTT. This encodes CASSPGAGAKDTQYF. This chain links TRBV18 with TRBJ2-3; TRBD2 might be the D (7 bases). Trimming removed 3 bases at V and 6 bases at J, with 16 bases between. This CDR3 is built from 15 residues. Germline CDR1 is KGHSH and CDR2 is LQKENI.

This chain uses TRBV3-1 (or the pseudogene TRBV3-2) with TRBJ2-7, with 9 positions matching TRBD2. The CDR3 spans 16 residues. V shed 6 bases and J 2 bases; nucleotides not matched to a gene: 11. Germline loops: CDR1 LGHDT, CDR2 YNNKEL (reference sequence). The CDR3 sequence is CASSVYSGGAPYEQYF. The CDR3 DNA reads TGTGCCAGCAGTGTATATAGCGGGGGAGCCCCCTACGAGCAGTACTTC.

The chain uses TRBV15 and TRBJ2-1, with 13 bases lining up with TRBD2. Unmatched junction bases numbered 11, after V lost 3 bases and J lost 9 bases. Germline assignment: CDR1 LNHNV and CDR2 YYDKDF (reference sequence). The length of the CDR3 is 17 residues. This CDR3 is CATSRGRTSGRGSEQFF. CDR3 in DNA: TGTGCCACCAGCAGGGGACGGACTAGCGGGAGAGGTAGTGAGCAGTTCTTC.

This clone is deemed large. The rearrangement links TRBV12-3 or TRBV12-4 to TRBJ1-4; D gene unclear. This CDR3 is built from 13 residues. The V gene lost 3 bases and the J gene lost 10 bases, with 12 bases spanning the gap. This CDR3 is CASSLDVAGKLFF. CDR3 coding DNA: TGTGCCAGCAGTTTGGATGTGGCGGGAAAACTGTTTTTT.

This chain connects TRBV18 to TRBJ2-7, with D uncertain. V shed 5 bases and J shed 1 base, with 6 bases lying between them. Per germline, CDR1 KGHSH and CDR2 LQKENI. The CDR3 is made up of 12 amino acids. CDR3 protein: CASSSDSYEQYF. CDR3 DNA sequence: TGTGCCAGCTCATCAGATTCCTACGAGCAGTACTTC.

At least ten counts were recorded for this clone. V is TRBV5-1 and J is TRBJ1-2; weak D call: TRBD1 (6 bases). The CDR3 is made up of 16 amino acids. Germline CDR1 is SGHRS and CDR2 is YFSETQ. Trimming cost V 0 bases and J 6 bases, with 18 bases left between them. CDR3 amino acids: CASSLAATGSRDGYTF. The CDR3 DNA reads as TGCGCCAGCAGCTTGGCTGCGACAGGCTCCCGGGATGGCTACACCTTC.

This clone was recorded once. The chain carries TRBV25-1 and TRBJ2-2; D perhaps matches TRBD2 (5 bases). Per the germline V gene, CDR1 is MGHDK and CDR2 is SYGVNS. The CDR3 is 18 residues long. V was shortened by 11 bases and J by 10 bases, with 35 bases between the two germline ends. The CDR3 DNA reads TGTGCCTGTCAGCACATATTGGTTAGCGCTGACGCCGACAAGGAGCTGTTTTTT. Its protein product is CACQHILVSADADKELFF.

The chain recombines TRBV27 with TRBJ1-2, with 7 positions matching TRBD1. The CDR3 has 18 amino acids. V trimming: 9 bases; J trimming: 5 bases; junction bases outside the gene matches: 24. Germline CDR1 MNHEY, CDR2 SMNVEV (reference sequence). The CDR3 sequence is CARPPHPPTLTGPYGYTF. As DNA, the CDR3 is TGTGCCAGACCCCCACACCCCCCCACCTTGACAGGGCCGTATGGCTACACCTTC.

V and J are TRBV21-1 and TRBJ2-7; TRBD1, as called in the table, went unchecked against the DNA. TRBV21-1 is designated a pseudogene. The CDR3 is 16 residues long. CDR3 nucleotides: TGTGCCAGCGCCGGGAAGGGGGCTATACGAACCTACGAGCAGTACTTC. Residues: CASAGKGAIRTYEQYF.